This T cell receptor (beta chain) emerged from a study of shared clonotypes between healthy human individuals. Study-level information: Plates per donor: three CD4 naive, three CD4 memory, two CD8 naive, one CD8 memory. Points from the study as a whole: Sorted-subset sequencing was shown by rarefaction to be incomplete despite large depth.

The donors were all Caucasian adults (living in Nashville, Tennessee). TCRdb's table, derived via immunoSEQ multiplex PCR, lists solely in-frame clones and lacks some. Here the sample spans some 2,100,000 clones, around 95% being singletons. A word on this clone: Its antigen remains unknown.

The V gene's germline CDR1 is LNHDA and CDR2 SQIVND (reference sequence). After removal of 5 bases from V and 3 bases from J, the junction contained 5 bases not matched to a gene. The CDR3 spans 17 residues. This TCR was recovered from a young man in good health. V and J are TRBV19 and TRBJ2-1, with 15 bases aligning to TRBD2. Sequenced: naive CD4+ T cells sorted from blood. Subset described: CD45RA+ positively selected. The CDR3 sequence is CASSPRTSGRVYNEQFF. CDR3 bases: TGTGCCAGTAGTCCGCGGACTAGCGGGAGGGTCTACAATGAGCAGTTCTTC.